This TCR beta chain was documented in a study of CD4 T cells in relation to SARS-CoV-2 and coronaviruses. Turning to the study itself: TCR beta CDR3s were sequenced after approximately ten-day antigen culture of PBMCs. The negative reference was HIV-1 Nef peptide pool or peptide-free culture. Broader study findings: This crossreactivity analysis covered spike protein alone, no other viral proteins.

The unexposed donors gave CD4+ T cells in about 2011-2019, prior to COVID-19. CD4+ T cells were isolated from the cells after nine to eleven days of culture. With respect to this clone: The antigen remains unidentified.

The data were produced by immunoSEQ multiplex PCR, yet TCRdb's version contains in-frame clones alone and is incomplete. The profile shows roughly 30,000 clones, 60% to 85% of them singletons. V dropped 5 bases and J dropped 5 bases, with 7 bases sitting between them. This CDR3 spans 12 amino acids. The germline gives CDR1 SGHRS, CDR2 YFSETQ. The sequencing input was CD4+ T cells from PBMCs, cultured in vitro. The TCR originated in a human donor in good health. V gene TRBV5-1 combines with J gene TRBJ1-4; D gene unclear. CDR3 in DNA: TGCGCCAGCAGATCCGGGAATGAAAAACTGTTTTTT. Amino acid sequence: CASRSGNEKLFF. The full variable domain, with the rest looked up from reference TRBV5-1 and TRBJ1-4, is KAGVTQTPRYLIKTRGQQVTLSCSPISGHRSVSWYQQTPGQGLQFLFEYFSETQRNKGNFPGRFSGRQFSNSRSEMNVSTLELGDSALYLCASRSGNEKLFFGSGTQLSVL.